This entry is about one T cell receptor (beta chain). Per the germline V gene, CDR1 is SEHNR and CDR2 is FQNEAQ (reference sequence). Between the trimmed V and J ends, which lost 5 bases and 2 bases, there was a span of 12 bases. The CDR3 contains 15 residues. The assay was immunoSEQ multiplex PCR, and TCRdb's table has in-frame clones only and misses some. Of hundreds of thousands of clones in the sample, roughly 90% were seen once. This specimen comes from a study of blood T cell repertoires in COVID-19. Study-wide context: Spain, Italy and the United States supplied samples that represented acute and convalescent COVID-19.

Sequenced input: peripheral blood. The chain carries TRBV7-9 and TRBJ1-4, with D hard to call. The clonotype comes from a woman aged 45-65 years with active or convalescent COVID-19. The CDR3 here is CASSLTANTNEKLFF. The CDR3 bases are TGTGCCAGCAGCCTAACAGCCAATACTAATGAAAAACTGTTTTTT.